Listed below are T cell receptor beta chains from one sample, sequenced in a study of T-cell memory formation after mild COVID-19. MiXCR, applied by TCRdb to the 5' RACE reads, yields one record per CDR3 protein. The sample lists hundreds of thousands of distinct CDR3 sequences; around 27% were seen once. Source material: PBMCs or a T cell subset sorted from them (not recorded which). These receptors all come from an adult woman who had mild COVID-19 (a few samples of this study predate the infection). Cell type and time point are not known. Each CDR3 is given with its conserved first and last residue. The D gene is left open where the match is weak. Rows give clone size only sometimes, using once, few, many, or a class for an expanded clone.

clone size | J gene | D gene | V gene | CDR3 protein | CDR3 DNA
- | TRBJ2-3 | TRBD2 | TRBV7-2 | CASSLGLAGYTDTQYF | TGTGCCAGCAGCTTAGGACTAGCGGGATACACAGATACGCAGTATTTT
- | TRBJ1-1 | - | TRBV9 | CASSSRQANTEAFF | TGTGCCAGCAGCTCCCGACAGGCAAACACTGAAGCTTTCTTT
- | TRBJ2-3 | - | TRBV6-2/TRBV6-3 | CASSYSQANTDTQYF | TGTGCCAGCAGTTATTCACAGGCTAACACAGATACGCAGTATTTT
few | TRBJ2-7 | TRBD1 | TRBV5-1 | CASSLDRGLEQYF | TGCGCCAGCAGCTTGGACAGGGGCCTAGAGCAGTACTTC
few | TRBJ1-3 | - | TRBV27 | CASSSTGSGNTIYF | TGTGCCAGCAGTTCCACAGGGTCTGGAAACACCATATATTTT
few | TRBJ1-5 | - | TRBV19 | CASSIPGPPDSSQHF | TGTGCCAGTAGTATCCCAGGGCCCCCGGATTCGTCCCAGCATTTT
- | TRBJ2-4 | TRBD2 | TRBV7-6 | CASSLAPLAAGNIQYF | TGTGCCAGCAGCTTAGCCCCACTAGCGGCTGGAAACATTCAGTACTTC
few | TRBJ1-1 | - | TRBV5-1 | CASSLGAAGKAEAFF | TGCGCCAGCAGCTTGGGGGCAGCAGGGAAGGCTGAAGCTTTCTTT
- | TRBJ1-2 | TRBD1 | TRBV5-1 | CASSLGTATDGYTF | TGCGCCAGCAGCCTAGGGACAGCCACGGATGGCTACACCTTC
few | TRBJ2-1 | - | TRBV7-6 | CASSLRRTVYNEQFF | TGTGCCAGCAGCTTACGGAGGACAGTATACAATGAGCAGTTCTTC
- | TRBJ2-2 | TRBD1 | TRBV6-1 | CASSTGVNTGELFF | TGTGCCAGCAGTACAGGGGTTAACACCGGGGAGCTGTTTTTT
few | TRBJ2-1 | - | TRBV12-3/TRBV12-4 | CASTPWGANPLGEQFF | TGTGCCAGCACCCCTTGGGGGGCTAACCCCCTCGGGGAGCAGTTCTTC
few | TRBJ1-2 | TRBD1 | TRBV20-1 | CSAREGQGGYGYTF | TGCAGTGCTAGAGAAGGACAGGGCGGCTATGGCTACACCTTC
- | TRBJ1-1 | - | TRBV5-5 | CASSLVRANTEAFF | TGTGCCAGCAGCTTGGTGAGGGCGAACACTGAAGCTTTCTTT
few | TRBJ2-3 | - | TRBV27 | CASSSRVVGTDTQYF | TGTGCCAGCAGTTCCAGGGTTGTAGGGACAGATACGCAGTATTTT
- | TRBJ2-1 | TRBD2 | TRBV9 | CASSVGTSVLLGEQFF | TGTGCCAGCAGCGTAGGGACTAGCGTTCTTCTTGGAGAGCAGTTCTTC
- | TRBJ2-1 | - | TRBV12-3/TRBV12-4 | CASSFGGANEQFF | TGTGCCAGCAGTTTTGGCGGGGCCAATGAGCAGTTCTTC
- | TRBJ2-7 | TRBD1 | TRBV10-3 | CAISGDRGYEQYF | TGTGCCATCAGTGGGGACAGGGGCTACGAGCAGTACTTC
- | TRBJ2-5 | TRBD1 | TRBV7-2 | CASSLGGGAETQYF | TGTGCCAGCAGCTTAGGAGGGGGCGCAGAGACCCAGTACTTC
- | TRBJ1-6 | TRBD1 | TRBV15 | CATSGRGQGNSPLHF | TGTGCCACCAGCGGACGGGGACAGGGGAATTCACCCCTCCACTTT
few | TRBJ2-3 | - | TRBV6-4 | CASSDSSKGPGDTQYF | TGTGCCAGCAGTGACTCCTCGAAGGGGCCGGGAGATACGCAGTATTTT
- | TRBJ1-2 | - | TRBV7-9 | CASSSSQGRWKDGYTF | TGTGCCAGCAGCTCGAGCCAGGGACGCTGGAAAGACGGCTACACCTTC
- | TRBJ2-1 | TRBD2 | TRBV4-3 | CASSQEGGRADNEQFF | TGCGCCAGCAGCCAAGAGGGCGGGAGGGCCGACAATGAGCAGTTCTTC
few | TRBJ2-7 | - | TRBV5-6 | CASRTQNYEQYF | TGTGCCAGCAGAACACAGAATTACGAGCAGTACTTC
many | TRBJ1-2 | TRBD1 | TRBV18 | CASSPTGNYGYTF | TGTGCCAGCAGCCCGACAGGGAACTATGGCTACACCTTC
few | TRBJ2-3 | TRBD2 | TRBV6-5 | CASSYTSGGRSTDTQYF | TGTGCCAGCAGTTACACTAGCGGGGGGCGTAGCACAGATACGCAGTATTTT
once | TRBJ1-1 | TRBD1 | TRBV6-2/TRBV6-3 | CASRGQAPNTEAFF | TGTGCCAGCAGAGGACAGGCTCCGAACACTGAAGCTTTCTTT
- | TRBJ2-1 | TRBD2 | TRBV6-5 | CASSRTSGFYNEQFF | TGTGCCAGCAGTCGGACTAGCGGGTTCTACAATGAGCAGTTCTTC
- | TRBJ2-1 | TRBD2 | TRBV30 | CAWSVGTSLKQFF | TGTGCCTGGAGTGTAGGGACTAGCCTAAAGCAGTTCTTC
- | TRBJ2-3 | - | TRBV7-9 | CASSGGGPGTDTQYF | TGTGCCAGCAGCGGGGGCGGGCCTGGCACAGATACGCAGTATTTT
- | TRBJ2-7 | - | TRBV7-9 | CASSIGDGMGIF | TGTGCCAGCAGCATAGGGGATGGGATGGGAATCTTC
- | TRBJ2-7 | - | TRBV28 | CASSFAGEYEQYF | TGTGCCAGCAGTTTTGCCGGGGAGTACGAGCAGTACTTC
few | TRBJ2-1 | - | TRBV29-1 | CSTRDEGPNEQFF | TGCAGCACCCGGGACGAAGGTCCTAATGAGCAGTTCTTC
- | TRBJ1-3 | - | TRBV3-1 | CASSQENTIYF | TGTGCCAGCAGCCAAGAAAACACCATATATTTT
- | TRBJ1-2 | - | TRBV7-9 | CASSLGTREVEASYTF | TGTGCCAGCAGCTTAGGGACGAGGGAGGTTGAAGCGAGCTACACCTTC
- | TRBJ2-7 | TRBD1 | TRBV6-2/TRBV6-3 | CASSYATGSFSYEQYF | TGTGCCAGCAGTTACGCGACAGGGTCGTTCTCCTACGAGCAGTACTTC
few | TRBJ2-1 | - | TRBV7-6 | CASSLGSTGNEQFF | TGTGCCAGCAGCTTAGGGTCGACCGGGAATGAGCAGTTCTTC
few | TRBJ2-1 | - | TRBV12-3/TRBV12-4 | CASRWAIYNEQFF | TGTGCCAGCAGGTGGGCTATATACAATGAGCAGTTCTTC
few | TRBJ2-3 | TRBD1 | TRBV4-3 | CASSPTGQPTDTQYF | TGCGCCAGCAGCCCTACGGGACAGCCAACAGATACGCAGTATTTT
- | TRBJ1-6 | - | TRBV6-6 | CASSYYESSNSPLHF | TGTGCCAGCAGTTACTATGAGTCGAGTAATTCACCCCTCCACTTT
- | TRBJ2-7 | - | TRBV20-1 | CSARTARYEQYF | TGCAGTGCTAGAACAGCGCGCTACGAGCAGTACTTC
few | TRBJ2-5 | TRBD2 | TRBV2 | CASSRNQRGETQYF | TGTGCCAGCAGTCGTAACCAGCGGGGAGAGACCCAGTACTTC
- | TRBJ2-7 | TRBD1 | TRBV10-3 | CAISDPWTGGSYEQYF | TGTGCCATCAGTGATCCTTGGACAGGGGGCTCCTACGAGCAGTACTTC
few | TRBJ1-1 | - | TRBV30 | CAWSRSPGWNTEAFF | TGTGCCTGGAGTCGGTCTCCGGGGTGGAACACTGAAGCTTTCTTT
few | TRBJ1-5 | - | TRBV12-3/TRBV12-4 | CASSLFPPGTGQPQHF | TGTGCCAGCAGTTTATTTCCCCCCGGGACGGGGCAGCCCCAGCATTTT
- | TRBJ2-7 | - | TRBV5-5 | CASSPSLDEQYF | TGTGCCAGCAGCCCCTCCTTGGACGAGCAGTACTTC